A single sample gave rise to the 3 T cell receptor beta chains below, sequenced in a study of T-cell reconstitution after alpha-beta-depleted transplantation in children. Preparing the TCRbeta library involved the use of unique molecular identifiers. MiXCR was run by TCRdb on the PCR reads, yielding one entry per CDR3 protein. Of 440,000 or so distinct CDR3 sequences detected, 43% appear once; the ten largest clones hold approximately 30%. The sequences come from PBMCs, collected before TCRalphabeta/CD19-depleted stem cell transplant. Every receptor here comes from a girl aged 2-15 years with aplastic anemia, due to receive a stem cell transplant.

This chain connects TRBV9 to TRBJ2-3; 7 bases align to TRBD2. The CDR3 consists of 16 residues. CDR1 and CDR2 (germline): SGDLS, YYNGEE. With V trimmed by 5 bases and J by 2 bases, 11 bases remained unmatched. CDR3 DNA: TGTGCCAGCAGAGCCCAAGCGGGGACCACCACAGATACGCAGTATTTT. It yields the protein CASRAQAGTTTDTQYF.

The chain is built from TRBV24-1 and TRBJ2-5, with D perhaps given as TRBD1 or TRBD2 (5 bases each). V was trimmed by 4 bases and J by 7 bases, leaving 12 bases between them. CDR3 length equals 13 residues. Germline V gives CDR1 KGHDR, CDR2 SFDVKD. CDR3 in DNA: TGTGCCACCAGTGACCAGGGAGTGGGGACCCAGTACTTC. It encodes CATSDQGVGTQYF.

This clonotype was found many times. The chain couples TRBV13 to TRBJ2-3; D unresolved. V was cut by 10 bases and J by 2 bases, with 16 bases left in between. From germline, CDR1 is PRHDT and CDR2 FYEKMQ (reference sequence). This CDR3 region has 14 residues. The DNA for the CDR3 is TGTGCCACCAGGAGTCTAGGCCCCACAGATACGCAGTATTTT. Its protein is CATRSLGPTDTQYF.